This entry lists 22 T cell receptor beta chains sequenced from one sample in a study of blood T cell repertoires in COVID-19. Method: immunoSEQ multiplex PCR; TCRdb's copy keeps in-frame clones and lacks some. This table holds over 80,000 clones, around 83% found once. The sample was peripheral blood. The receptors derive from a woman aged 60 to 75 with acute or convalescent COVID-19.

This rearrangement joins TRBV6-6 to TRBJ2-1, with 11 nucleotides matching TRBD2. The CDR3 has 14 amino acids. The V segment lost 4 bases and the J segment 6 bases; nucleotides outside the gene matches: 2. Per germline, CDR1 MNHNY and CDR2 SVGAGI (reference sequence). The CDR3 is CASSLAGGTNEQFF. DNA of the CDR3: TGTGCCAGCAGTTTAGCGGGAGGGACCAATGAGCAGTTCTTC.

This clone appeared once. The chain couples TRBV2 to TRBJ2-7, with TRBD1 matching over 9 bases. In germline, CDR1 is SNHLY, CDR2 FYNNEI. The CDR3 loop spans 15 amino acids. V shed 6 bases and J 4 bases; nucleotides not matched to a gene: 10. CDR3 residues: CASRGAGTGKYEQYF. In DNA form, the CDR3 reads TGTGCCAGCAGGGGGGCCGGGACAGGGAAATACGAGCAGTACTTC.

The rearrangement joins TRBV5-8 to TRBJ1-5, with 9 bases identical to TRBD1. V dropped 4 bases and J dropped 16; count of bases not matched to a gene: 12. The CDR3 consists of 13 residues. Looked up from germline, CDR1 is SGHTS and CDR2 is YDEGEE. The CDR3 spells CASSLRGDRVHHF. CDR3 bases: TGTGCCAGCAGCCTACGGGGGGACAGGGTCCACCATTTT.

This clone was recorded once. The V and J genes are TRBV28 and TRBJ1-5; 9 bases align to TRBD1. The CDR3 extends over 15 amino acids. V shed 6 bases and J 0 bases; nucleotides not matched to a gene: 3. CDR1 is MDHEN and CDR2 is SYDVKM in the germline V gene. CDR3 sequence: CASRTGGPSNQPQHF. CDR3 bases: TGTGCCAGCAGAACAGGGGGCCCTAGCAATCAGCCCCAGCATTTT.

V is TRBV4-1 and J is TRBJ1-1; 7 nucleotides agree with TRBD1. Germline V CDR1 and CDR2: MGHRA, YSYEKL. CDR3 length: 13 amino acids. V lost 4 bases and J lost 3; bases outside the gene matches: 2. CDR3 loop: CASSRQGDTEAFF. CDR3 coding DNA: TGCGCCAGCAGCCGGCAGGGGGACACTGAAGCTTTCTTT.

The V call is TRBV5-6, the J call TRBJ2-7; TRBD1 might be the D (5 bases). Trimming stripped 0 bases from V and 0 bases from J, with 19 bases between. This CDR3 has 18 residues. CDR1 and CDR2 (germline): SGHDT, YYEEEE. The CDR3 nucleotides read TGTGCCAGCAGCTTGGCAGGCCCCTTAAGGGGCCACTCCTACGAGCAGTACTTC. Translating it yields CASSLAGPLRGHSYEQYF.

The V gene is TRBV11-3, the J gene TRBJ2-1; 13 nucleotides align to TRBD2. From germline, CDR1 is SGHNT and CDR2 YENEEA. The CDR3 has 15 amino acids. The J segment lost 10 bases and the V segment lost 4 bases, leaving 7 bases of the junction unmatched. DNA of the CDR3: TGTGCCAGCAGCTCGATCGGGACTAGCGGGAACGAGCAGTTCTTC. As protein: CASSSIGTSGNEQFF.

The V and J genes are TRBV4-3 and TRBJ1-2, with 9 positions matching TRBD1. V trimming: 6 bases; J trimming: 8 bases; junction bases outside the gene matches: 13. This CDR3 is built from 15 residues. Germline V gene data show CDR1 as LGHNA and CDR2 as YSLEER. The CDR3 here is CASSPTLQGARGYTF. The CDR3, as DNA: TGCGCCAGCAGTCCTACCTTACAGGGGGCGCGGGGCTACACCTTC.

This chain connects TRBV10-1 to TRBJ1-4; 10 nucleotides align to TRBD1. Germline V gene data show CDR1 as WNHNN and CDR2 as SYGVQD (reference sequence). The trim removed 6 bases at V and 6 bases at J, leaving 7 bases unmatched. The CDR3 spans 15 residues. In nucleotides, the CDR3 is TGCGCCAGCAGGATTCCGGGACAGGGGTATGAAAAACTGTTTTTT. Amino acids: CASRIPGQGYEKLFF.

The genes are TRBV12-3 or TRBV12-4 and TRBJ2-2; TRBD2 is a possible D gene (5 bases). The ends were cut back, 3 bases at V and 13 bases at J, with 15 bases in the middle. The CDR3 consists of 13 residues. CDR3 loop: CASSFIKAAGLFF. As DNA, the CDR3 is TGTGCCAGCAGTTTTATTAAGGCTGCGGGGCTGTTTTTT.

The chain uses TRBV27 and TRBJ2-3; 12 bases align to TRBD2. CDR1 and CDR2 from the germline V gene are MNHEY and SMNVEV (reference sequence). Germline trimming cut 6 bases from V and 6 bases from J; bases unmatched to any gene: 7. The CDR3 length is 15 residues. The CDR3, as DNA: TGTGCCAGCAGCTCGGGACTAGCGGGCTCTGATACGCAGTATTTT. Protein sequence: CASSSGLAGSDTQYF.

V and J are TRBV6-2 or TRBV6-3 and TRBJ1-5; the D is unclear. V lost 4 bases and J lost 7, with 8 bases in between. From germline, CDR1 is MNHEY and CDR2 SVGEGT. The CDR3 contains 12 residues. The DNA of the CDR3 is TGTGCCAGCAGTTCCCGTATCCAGCCCCAGCATTTT. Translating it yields CASSSRIQPQHF.

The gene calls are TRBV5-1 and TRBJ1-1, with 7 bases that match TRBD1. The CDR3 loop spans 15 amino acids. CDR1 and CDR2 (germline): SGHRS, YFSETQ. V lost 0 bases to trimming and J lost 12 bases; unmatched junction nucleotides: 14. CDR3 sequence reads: CASSLGPHPDRVTFF. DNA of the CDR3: TGCGCCAGCAGCTTGGGCCCCCATCCCGACAGGGTAACTTTCTTT.

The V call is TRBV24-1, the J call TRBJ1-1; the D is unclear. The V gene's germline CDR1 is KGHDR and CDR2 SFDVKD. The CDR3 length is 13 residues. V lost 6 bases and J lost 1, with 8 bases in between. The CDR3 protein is CATSQLANTEAFF. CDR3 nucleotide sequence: TGTGCCACCAGTCAACTAGCGAACACTGAAGCTTTCTTT.

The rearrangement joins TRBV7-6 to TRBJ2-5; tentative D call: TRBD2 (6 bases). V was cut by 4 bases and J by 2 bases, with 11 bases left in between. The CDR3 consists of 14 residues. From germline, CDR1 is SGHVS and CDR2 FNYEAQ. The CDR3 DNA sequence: TGTGCCAGCAGCTCGACGGACTATCAAGAGACCCAGTACTTC. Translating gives CASSSTDYQETQYF.

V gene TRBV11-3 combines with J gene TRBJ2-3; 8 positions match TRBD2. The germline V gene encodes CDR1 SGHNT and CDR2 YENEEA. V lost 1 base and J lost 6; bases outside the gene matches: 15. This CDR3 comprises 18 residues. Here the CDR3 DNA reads TGTGCCAGCAGCTTAGGTGGTAGCGGGGTCGGCTCGAGGGATACGCAGTATTTT. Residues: CASSLGGSGVGSRDTQYF.

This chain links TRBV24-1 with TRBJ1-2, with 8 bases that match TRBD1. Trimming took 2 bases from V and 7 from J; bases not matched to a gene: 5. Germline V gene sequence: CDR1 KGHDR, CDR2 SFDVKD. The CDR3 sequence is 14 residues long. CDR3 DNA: TGTGCCACCAGTGATTCCGGCGACAGGGGTGGCTACACCTTC. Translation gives CATSDSGDRGGYTF.

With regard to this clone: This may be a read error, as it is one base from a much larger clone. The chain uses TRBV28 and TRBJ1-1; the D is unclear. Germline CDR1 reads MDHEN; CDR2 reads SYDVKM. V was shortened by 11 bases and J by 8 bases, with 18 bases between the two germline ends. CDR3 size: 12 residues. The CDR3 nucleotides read TGTGCCGGCACCGTCGGAGTGTTGGAAGCTTTCTTT. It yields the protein CAGTVGVLEAFF.

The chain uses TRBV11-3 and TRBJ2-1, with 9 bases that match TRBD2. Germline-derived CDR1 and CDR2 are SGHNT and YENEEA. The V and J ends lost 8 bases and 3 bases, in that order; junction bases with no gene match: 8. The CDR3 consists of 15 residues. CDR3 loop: CASGAGGGGYNEQFF. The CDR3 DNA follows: TGTGCCAGCGGAGCGGGAGGTGGTGGCTACAATGAGCAGTTCTTC.

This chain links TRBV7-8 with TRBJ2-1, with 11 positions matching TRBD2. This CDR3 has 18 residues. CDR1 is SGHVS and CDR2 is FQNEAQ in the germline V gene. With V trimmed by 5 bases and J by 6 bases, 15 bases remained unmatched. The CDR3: CASSPTTSGEVRGNEQFF. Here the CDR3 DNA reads TGTGCCAGCAGCCCAACGACTAGCGGGGAAGTAAGGGGCAATGAGCAGTTCTTC.

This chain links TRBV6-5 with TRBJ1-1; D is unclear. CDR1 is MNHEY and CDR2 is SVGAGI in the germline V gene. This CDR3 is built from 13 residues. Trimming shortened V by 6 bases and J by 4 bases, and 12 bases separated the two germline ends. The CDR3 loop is CASRGSLGTEAFF. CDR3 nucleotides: TGTGCCAGCAGGGGGAGCTTGGGCACTGAAGCTTTCTTT.

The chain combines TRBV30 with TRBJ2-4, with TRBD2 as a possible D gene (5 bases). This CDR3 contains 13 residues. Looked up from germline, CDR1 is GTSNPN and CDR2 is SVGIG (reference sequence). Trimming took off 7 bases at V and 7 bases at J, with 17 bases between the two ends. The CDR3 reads CASTSGSGNIQYF. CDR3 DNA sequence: TGTGCCTCCACATCGGGGTCGGGGAACATTCAGTACTTC.